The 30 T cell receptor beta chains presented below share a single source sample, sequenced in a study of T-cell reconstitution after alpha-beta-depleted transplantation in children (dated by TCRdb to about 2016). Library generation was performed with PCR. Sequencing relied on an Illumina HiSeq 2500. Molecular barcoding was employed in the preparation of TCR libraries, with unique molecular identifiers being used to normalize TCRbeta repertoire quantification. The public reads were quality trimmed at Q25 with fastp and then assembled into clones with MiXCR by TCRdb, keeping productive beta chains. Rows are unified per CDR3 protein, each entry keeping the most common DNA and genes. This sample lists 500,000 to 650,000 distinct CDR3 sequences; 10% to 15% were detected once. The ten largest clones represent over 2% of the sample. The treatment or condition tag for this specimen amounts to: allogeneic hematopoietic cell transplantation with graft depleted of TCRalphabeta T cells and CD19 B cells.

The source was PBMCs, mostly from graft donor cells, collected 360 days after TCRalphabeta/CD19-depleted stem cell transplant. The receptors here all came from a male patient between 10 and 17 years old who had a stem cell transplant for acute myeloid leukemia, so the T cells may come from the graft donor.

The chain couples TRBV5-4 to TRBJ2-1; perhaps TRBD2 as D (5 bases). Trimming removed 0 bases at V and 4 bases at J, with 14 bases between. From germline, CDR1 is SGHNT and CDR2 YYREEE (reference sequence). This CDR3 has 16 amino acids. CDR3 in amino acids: CASSLELSSLYNEQFF. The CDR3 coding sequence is TGTGCCAGCAGCTTGGAGTTGTCTAGCCTTTACAATGAGCAGTTCTTC.

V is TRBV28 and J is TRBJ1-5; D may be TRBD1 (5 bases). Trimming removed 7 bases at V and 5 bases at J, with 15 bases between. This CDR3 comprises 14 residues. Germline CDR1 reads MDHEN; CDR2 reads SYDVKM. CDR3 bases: TGTGCCAGCATCCCCGGGACCGGAGATCAGCCCCAGCATTTT. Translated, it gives CASIPGTGDQPQHF.

CDR3 DNA: TGTGCCCCTTTGTCCGGGACTAGGGAGCAGTACTTC. Its protein product is CAPLSGTREQYF. The chain uses TRBV21-1 and TRBJ2-7; whether TRBD2, the table's D call, matches the DNA was not checked. TRBV21-1 is flagged as a pseudogene. The CDR3 has 12 residues.

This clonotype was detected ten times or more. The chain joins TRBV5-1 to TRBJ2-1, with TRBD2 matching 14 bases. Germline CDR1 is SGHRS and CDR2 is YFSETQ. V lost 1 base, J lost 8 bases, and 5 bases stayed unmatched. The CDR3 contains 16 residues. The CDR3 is CASSLLGTSGSDEQFF. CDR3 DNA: TGCGCCAGCAGCTTGCTCGGGACTAGCGGGAGCGATGAGCAGTTCTTC.

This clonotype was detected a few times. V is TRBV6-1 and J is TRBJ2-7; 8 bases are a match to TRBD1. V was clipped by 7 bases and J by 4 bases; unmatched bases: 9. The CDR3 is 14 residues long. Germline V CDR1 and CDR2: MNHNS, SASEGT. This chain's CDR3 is CASTPGRGLYEQYF. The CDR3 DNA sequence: TGTGCCAGCACCCCGGGCAGGGGGCTTTACGAGCAGTACTTC.

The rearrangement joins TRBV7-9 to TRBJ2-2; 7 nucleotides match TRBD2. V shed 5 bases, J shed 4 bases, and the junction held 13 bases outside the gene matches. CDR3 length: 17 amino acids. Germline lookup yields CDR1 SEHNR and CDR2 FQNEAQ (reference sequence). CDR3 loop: CASSLQGLGMGTGELFF. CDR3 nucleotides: TGTGCCAGCAGCCTCCAAGGACTAGGGATGGGCACCGGGGAGCTGTTTTTT.

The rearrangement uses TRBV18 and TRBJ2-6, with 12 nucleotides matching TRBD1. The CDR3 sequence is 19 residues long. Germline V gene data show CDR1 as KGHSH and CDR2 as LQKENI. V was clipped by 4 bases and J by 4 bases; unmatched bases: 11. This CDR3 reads CASSHREGQGAGGANVLTF. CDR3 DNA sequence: TGTGCCAGCTCACACCGTGAGGGACAGGGGGCAGGAGGGGCCAACGTCCTGACTTTC. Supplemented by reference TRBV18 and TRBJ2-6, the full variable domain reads NAGVMQNPRHLVRRRGQEARLRCSPMKGHSHVYWYRQLPEEGLKFMVYLQKENIIDESGMPKERFSAEFPKEGPSILRIQQVVRGDSAAYFCASSHREGQGAGGANVLTFGAGSRLTVL.

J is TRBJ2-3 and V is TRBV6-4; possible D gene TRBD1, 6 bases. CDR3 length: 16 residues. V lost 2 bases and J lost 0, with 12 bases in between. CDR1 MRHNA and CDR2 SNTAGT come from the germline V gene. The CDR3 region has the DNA TGTGCCAGCAGTGACCCGGCAGGGGCTAGCACAGATACGCAGTATTTT. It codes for CASSDPAGASTDTQYF.

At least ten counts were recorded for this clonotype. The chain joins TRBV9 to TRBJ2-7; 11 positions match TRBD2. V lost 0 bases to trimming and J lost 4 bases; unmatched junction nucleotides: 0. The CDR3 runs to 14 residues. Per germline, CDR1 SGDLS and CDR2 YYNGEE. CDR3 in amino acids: CASSVGLAGYEQYF. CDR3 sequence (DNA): TGTGCCAGCAGCGTAGGACTAGCGGGGTACGAGCAGTACTTC.

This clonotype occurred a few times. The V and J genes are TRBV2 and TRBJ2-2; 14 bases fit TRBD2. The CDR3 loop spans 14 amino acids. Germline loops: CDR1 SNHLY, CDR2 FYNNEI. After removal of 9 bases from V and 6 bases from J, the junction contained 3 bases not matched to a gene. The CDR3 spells CARGTSGSPGELFF. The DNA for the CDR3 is TGTGCCAGAGGGACTAGCGGGAGTCCCGGGGAGCTGTTTTTT. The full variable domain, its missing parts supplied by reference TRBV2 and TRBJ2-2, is EPEVTQTPSHQVTQMGQEVILRCVPISNHLYFYWYRQILGQKVEFLVSFYNNEISEKSEIFDDQFSVERPDGSNFTLKIRSTKLEDSAMYFCARGTSGSPGELFFGEGSRLTVL.

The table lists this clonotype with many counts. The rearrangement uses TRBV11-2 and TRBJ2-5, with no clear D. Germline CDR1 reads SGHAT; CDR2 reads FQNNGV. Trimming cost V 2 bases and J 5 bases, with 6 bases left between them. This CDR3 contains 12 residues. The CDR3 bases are TGTGCCAGCAGCTTAAGGGATGAGACCCAGTACTTC. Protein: CASSLRDETQYF.

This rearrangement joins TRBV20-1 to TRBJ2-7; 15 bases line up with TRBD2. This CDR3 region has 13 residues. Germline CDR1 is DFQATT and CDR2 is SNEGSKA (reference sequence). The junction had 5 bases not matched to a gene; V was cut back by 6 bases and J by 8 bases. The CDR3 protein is CSARTSGGVKQYF. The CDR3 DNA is TGCAGTGCGAGGACTAGCGGGGGGGTGAAGCAGTACTTC.

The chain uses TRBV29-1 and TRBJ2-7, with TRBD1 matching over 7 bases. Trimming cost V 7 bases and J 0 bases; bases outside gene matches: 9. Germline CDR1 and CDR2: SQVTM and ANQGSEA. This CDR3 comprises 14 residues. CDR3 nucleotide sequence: TGCAGCGCACAGACAGGGCTAACCTCCTACGAGCAGTACTTC. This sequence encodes CSAQTGLTSYEQYF.

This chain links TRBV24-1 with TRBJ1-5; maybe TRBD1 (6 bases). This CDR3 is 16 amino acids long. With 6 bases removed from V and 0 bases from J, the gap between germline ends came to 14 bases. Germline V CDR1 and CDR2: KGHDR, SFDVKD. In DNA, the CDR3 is TGTGCCACCAGTTTGGGGGGGCGATATAGCAATCAGCCCCAGCATTTT. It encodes CATSLGGRYSNQPQHF.

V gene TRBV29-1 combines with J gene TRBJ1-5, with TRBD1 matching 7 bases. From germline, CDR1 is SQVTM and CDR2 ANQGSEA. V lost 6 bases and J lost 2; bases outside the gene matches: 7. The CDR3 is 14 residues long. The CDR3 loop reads CSVRGQEGNQPQHF. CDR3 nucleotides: TGCAGCGTCCGCGGACAGGAGGGCAATCAGCCCCAGCATTTT.

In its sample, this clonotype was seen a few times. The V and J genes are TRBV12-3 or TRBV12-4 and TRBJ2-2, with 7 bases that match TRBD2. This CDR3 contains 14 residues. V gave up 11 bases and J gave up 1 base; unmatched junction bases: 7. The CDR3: CASQRDQNTGELFF. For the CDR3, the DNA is TGTGCCTCCCAGCGGGACCAGAACACCGGGGAGCTGTTTTTT.

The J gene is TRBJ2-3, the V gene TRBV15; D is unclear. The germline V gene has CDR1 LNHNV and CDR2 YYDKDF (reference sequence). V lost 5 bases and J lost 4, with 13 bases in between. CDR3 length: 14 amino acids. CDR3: CATSSLTNADTQYF. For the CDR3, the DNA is TGTGCCACCAGCTCACTCACGAATGCAGATACGCAGTATTTT.

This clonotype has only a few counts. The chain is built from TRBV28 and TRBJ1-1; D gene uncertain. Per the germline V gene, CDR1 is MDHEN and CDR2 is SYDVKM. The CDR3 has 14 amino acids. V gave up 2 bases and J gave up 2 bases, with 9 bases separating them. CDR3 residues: CASSLGPLNTEAFF. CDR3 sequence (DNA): TGTGCCAGCAGTTTAGGGCCCCTAAACACTGAAGCTTTCTTT.

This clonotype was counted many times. The CDR3 loop is CASSSGGTDTQYF. CDR3 bases: TGCGCCAGCAGCTCGGGGGGGACAGATACGCAGTATTTT. The chain couples TRBV5-1 to TRBJ2-3, with 8 bases lining up with TRBD2. Unmatched junction bases numbered 0, after V lost 3 bases and J lost 3 bases. There are 13 residues in the CDR3. Germline loops: CDR1 SGHRS, CDR2 YFSETQ.

The CDR3 sequence is CASSPRGRGRDTQYF. The CDR3 DNA reads as TGTGCCAGCAGTCCCCGGGGCAGGGGCAGAGATACGCAGTATTTT. The V gene is TRBV28, the J gene TRBJ2-3, with D possibly being TRBD1 (6 bases). Germline values: CDR1 MDHEN, CDR2 SYDVKM. The V end lost 5 bases, the J end lost 5 bases, and 17 bases lay between the germline ends. This CDR3 region has 15 residues.

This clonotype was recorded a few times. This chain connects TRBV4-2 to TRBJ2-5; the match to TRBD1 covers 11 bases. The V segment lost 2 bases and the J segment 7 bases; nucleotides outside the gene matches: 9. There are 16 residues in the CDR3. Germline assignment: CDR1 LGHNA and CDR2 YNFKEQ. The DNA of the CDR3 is TGTGCCAGCAGCCAACGCGGGACAGGGGGTGTTGCGACCCAGTACTTC. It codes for CASSQRGTGGVATQYF.

CDR3 protein: CSEYHGGEQFF. DNA of the CDR3: TGCAGTGAGTACCACGGGGGTGAGCAGTTCTTC. The V call is TRBV20-1, the J call TRBJ2-1; perhaps TRBD2 as D (6 bases). The V gene's germline CDR1 is DFQATT and CDR2 SNEGSKA (reference sequence). The CDR3 spans 11 residues. V lost 7 bases to trimming and J lost 9 bases, with 13 bases between them.

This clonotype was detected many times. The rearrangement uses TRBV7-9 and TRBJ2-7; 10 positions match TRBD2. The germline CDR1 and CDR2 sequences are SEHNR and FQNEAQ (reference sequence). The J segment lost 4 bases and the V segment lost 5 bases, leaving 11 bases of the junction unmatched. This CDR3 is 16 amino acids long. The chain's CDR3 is CASSLLAGALLYEQYF. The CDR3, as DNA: TGTGCCAGCAGCCTCCTAGCGGGAGCCTTACTATACGAGCAGTACTTC.

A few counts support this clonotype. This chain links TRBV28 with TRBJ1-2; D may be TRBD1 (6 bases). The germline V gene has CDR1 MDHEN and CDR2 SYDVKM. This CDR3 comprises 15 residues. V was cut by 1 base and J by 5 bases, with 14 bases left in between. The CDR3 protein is CASSLSIRGLYGYTF. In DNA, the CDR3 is TGTGCCAGCAGTTTATCGATCAGGGGCCTTTATGGCTACACCTTC.

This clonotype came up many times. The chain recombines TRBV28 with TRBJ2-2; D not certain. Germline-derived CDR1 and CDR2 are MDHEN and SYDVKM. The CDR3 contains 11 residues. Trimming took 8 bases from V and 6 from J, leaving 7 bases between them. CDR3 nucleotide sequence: TGTGCCAGCCGAGGTCCCGGGGAGCTGTTTTTT. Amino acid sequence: CASRGPGELFF.

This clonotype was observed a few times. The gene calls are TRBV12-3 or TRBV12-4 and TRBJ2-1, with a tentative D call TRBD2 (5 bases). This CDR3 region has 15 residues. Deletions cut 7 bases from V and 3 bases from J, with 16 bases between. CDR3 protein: CASTVALARYNEQFF. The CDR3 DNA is TGTGCCAGCACCGTTGCTTTAGCGCGCTACAATGAGCAGTTCTTC.

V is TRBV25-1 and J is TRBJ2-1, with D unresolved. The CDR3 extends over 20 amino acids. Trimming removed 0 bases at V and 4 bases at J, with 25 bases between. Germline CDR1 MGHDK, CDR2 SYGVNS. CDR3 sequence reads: CASSEYITGNYQPPYNEQFF. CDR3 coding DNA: TGTGCCAGCAGTGAATATATAACTGGGAACTACCAACCTCCGTACAATGAGCAGTTCTTC.

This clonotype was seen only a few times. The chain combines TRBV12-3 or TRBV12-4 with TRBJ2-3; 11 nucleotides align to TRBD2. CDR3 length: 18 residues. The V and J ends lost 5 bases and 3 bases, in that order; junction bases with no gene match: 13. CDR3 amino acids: CASSPGTSGAGITDTQYF. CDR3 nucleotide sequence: TGTGCCAGCAGTCCCGGGACTAGCGGAGCGGGTATAACAGATACGCAGTATTTT.

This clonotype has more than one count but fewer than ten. CDR3 loop: CASIDTGDYTGELFF. The CDR3 DNA sequence: TGTGCCAGCATTGATACAGGGGATTACACCGGGGAGCTGTTTTTT. V gene TRBV28 combines with J gene TRBJ2-2, with 7 bases aligning to TRBD1. This CDR3 has 15 amino acids. Germline CDR1 and CDR2: MDHEN and SYDVKM. Trimming cost V 7 bases and J 3 bases; bases outside gene matches: 8.

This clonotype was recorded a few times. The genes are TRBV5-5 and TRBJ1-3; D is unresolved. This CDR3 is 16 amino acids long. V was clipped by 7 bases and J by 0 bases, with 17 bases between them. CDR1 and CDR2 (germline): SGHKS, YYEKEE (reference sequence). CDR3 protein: CASGRLMADSGNTIYF. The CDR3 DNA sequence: TGTGCCAGCGGACGATTAATGGCAGACTCTGGAAACACCATATATTTT.